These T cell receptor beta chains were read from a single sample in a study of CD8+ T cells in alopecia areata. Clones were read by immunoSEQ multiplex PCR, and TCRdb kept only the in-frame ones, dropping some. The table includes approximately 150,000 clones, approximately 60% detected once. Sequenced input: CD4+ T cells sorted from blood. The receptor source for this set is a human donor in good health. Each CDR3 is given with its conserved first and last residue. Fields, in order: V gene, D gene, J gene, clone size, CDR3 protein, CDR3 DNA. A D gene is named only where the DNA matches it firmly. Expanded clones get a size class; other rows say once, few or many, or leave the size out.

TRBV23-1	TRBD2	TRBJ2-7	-	CASTLPGGKRGHEQYF	TGCGCCAGCACTCTCCCGGGGGGGAAAAGGGGTCACGAGCAGTACTTC
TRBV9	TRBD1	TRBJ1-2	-	CASSADRGHSYGYTF	TGTGCCAGCAGCGCGGACAGGGGGCATAGCTATGGCTACACCTTC
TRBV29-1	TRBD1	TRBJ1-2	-	CSVNRGNGYTF	TGCAGCGTAAACAGGGGCAATGGCTACACCTTC
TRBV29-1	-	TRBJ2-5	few	CSVEDGIQETQYF	TGCAGCGTTGAAGACGGTATTCAAGAGACCCAGTACTTC
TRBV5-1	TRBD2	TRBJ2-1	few	CASSREGLAVYNEQFF	TGCGCCAGCAGCCGAGAGGGACTAGCGGTTTACAATGAGCAGTTCTTC
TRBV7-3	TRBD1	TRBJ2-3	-	CASSSWTGRTDTQYF	TGTGCCAGCAGCTCGTGGACAGGGAGAACAGATACGCAGTATTTT
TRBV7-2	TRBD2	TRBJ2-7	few	CASSSRLAGGPYEQYF	TGTGCCAGCAGCTCTAGACTAGCGGGGGGACCCTACGAGCAGTACTTC
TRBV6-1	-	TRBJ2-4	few	CASSWRTGTKNIQYF	TGTGCCAGCAGCTGGAGGACGGGGACCAAAAACATTCAGTACTTC
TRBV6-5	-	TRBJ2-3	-	CASSYHKRTDTQYF	TGTGCCAGCAGTTACCACAAGCGGACAGATACGCAGTATTTT
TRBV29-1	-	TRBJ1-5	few	CSVALSANEPQHF	TGCAGCGTTGCGCTATCGGCCAACGAGCCCCAGCATTTT
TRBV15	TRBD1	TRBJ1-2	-	CATSRRTGDGYTF	TGTGCCACCAGCAGAAGAACAGGGGATGGCTACACCTTC
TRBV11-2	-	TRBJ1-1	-	CASSLVGRNTEAFF	TGTGCCAGCAGCTTAGTAGGTCGGAACACTGAAGCTTTCTTT
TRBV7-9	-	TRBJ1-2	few	CASSPRDRNGYTF	TGTGCCAGCAGCCCACGGGATCGCAATGGCTACACCTTC
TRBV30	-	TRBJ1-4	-	CAWSARRGLGKLFF	TGTGCCTGGAGTGCCCGTAGGGGATTGGGAAAACTGTTTTTT
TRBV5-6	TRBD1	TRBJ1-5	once	CASSLQGAGNQPQHF	TGTGCCAGCAGCTTACAGGGGGCGGGCAATCAGCCCCAGCATTTT
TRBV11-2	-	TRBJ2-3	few	CASSFIRGGRRATDTQYF	TGTGCCAGCAGCTTTATCAGGGGGGGCAGGAGGGCAACAGATACGCAGTATTTT
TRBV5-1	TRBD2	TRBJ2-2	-	CASSPGLADTGELFF	TGCGCCAGCAGCCCGGGACTAGCGGACACCGGGGAGCTGTTTTTT
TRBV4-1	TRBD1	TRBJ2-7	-	CASSPSGTVSYSTYEQYF	TGCGCCAGCAGCCCTTCTGGGACAGTTTCTTACTCGACCTACGAGCAGTACTTC
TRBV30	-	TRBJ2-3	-	CAWSEDLDTQYF	TGTGCCTGGAGCGAGGACCTAGATACGCAGTATTTT
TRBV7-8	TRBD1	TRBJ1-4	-	CASSPNRGRGEKLFF	TGTGCCAGCAGCCCAAACAGGGGTAGAGGGGAAAAACTGTTTTTT
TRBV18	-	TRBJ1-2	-	CASSGGNYGYTF	TGTGCCAGCTCCGGGGGGAACTATGGCTACACCTTC
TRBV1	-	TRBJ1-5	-	CTSSPYNRRWNQPQHF	TGCACCAGCAGCCCATATAACAGGAGGTGGAATCAGCCCCAGCATTTT
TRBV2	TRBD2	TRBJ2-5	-	CASSAIAGVETQYF	TGTGCCAGCAGTGCAATAGCGGGAGTGGAGACCCAGTACTTC
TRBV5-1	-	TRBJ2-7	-	CASSPRGNYYEQYF	TGCGCCAGCAGCCCCAGGGGAAACTACTACGAGCAGTACTTC
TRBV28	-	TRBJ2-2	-	CASRRELAAGELFF	TGTGCCAGCAGAAGAGAACTAGCTGCCGGGGAGCTGTTTTTT
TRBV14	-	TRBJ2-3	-	CASSRDSGSGTDTQYF	TGTGCCAGCAGCCGGGATTCAGGGTCGGGCACAGATACGCAGTATTTT
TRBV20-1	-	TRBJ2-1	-	CSVGALNEQFF	TGCAGTGTAGGGGCCCTAAATGAGCAGTTCTTC
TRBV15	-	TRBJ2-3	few	CATSRAPGTDTQYF	TGTGCCACCAGCAGAGCGCCCGGCACAGATACGCAGTATTTT
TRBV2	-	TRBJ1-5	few	CASSGGLYSNQPQHF	TGTGCCAGCAGTGGTGGGCTGTATAGCAATCAGCCCCAGCATTTT
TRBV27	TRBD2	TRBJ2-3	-	CASSLYVAGKSDTQYF	TGTGCCAGCAGTTTATACGTAGCGGGGAAGTCAGATACGCAGTATTTT
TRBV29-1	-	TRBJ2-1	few	CSVREPSYNEQFF	TGCAGCGTTAGGGAGCCGAGTTACAATGAGCAGTTCTTC
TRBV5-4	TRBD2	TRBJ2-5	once	CASSFGLAGPEAQYF	TGTGCCAGCAGCTTTGGACTAGCGGGGCCCGAGGCCCAGTACTTC
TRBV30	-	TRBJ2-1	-	CAWSGLAHNEQFF	TGTGCCTGGAGTGGGCTAGCGCACAATGAGCAGTTCTTC
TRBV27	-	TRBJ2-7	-	CASSPQGRERNEQYF	TGTGCCAGCAGTCCCCAGGGGCGGGAGAGGAACGAGCAGTACTTC
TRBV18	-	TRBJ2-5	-	CASSPLEVQETQYF	TGTGCCAGCTCACCACTGGAGGTCCAAGAGACCCAGTACTTC
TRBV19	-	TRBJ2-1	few	CASRDLGVRNEQFF	TGTGCCAGTAGGGATTTGGGGGTCCGCAATGAGCAGTTCTTC
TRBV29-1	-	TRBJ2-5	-	CSVDRQARETQYF	TGCAGCGTTGACCGGCAAGCTAGGGAGACCCAGTACTTC
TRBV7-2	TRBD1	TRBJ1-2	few	CASSPKSGGYGYTF	TGTGCCAGCAGCCCAAAATCAGGGGGCTATGGCTACACCTTC
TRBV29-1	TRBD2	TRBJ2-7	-	CSAGTSGKSYEQYF	TGCAGCGCTGGGACTAGCGGGAAGTCCTACGAGCAGTACTTC
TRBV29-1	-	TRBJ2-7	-	CSVVSDSYEQYF	TGCAGCGTTGTCTCTGACTCCTACGAGCAGTACTTC
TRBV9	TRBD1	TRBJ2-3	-	CASSADRASTDTQYF	TGTGCCAGCAGCGCCGACAGGGCCAGCACAGATACGCAGTATTTT
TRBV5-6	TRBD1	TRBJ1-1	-	CASSLGLGQQNTEAFF	TGTGCCAGCAGCTTGGGACTGGGACAGCAAAACACTGAAGCTTTCTTT
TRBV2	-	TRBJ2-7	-	CASSGDLSSYEQYF	TGTGCCAGCAGTGGGGACTTGAGCTCCTACGAGCAGTACTTC
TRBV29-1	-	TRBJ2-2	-	CSAKTGGDTGELFF	TGCAGCGCTAAGACCGGGGGAGACACCGGGGAGCTGTTTTTT
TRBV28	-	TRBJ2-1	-	CASSSGIGEQFF	TGTGCCAGCAGTTCAGGGATCGGTGAGCAGTTCTTC
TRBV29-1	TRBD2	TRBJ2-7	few	CSVVGTSGRYEQYF	TGCAGCGTTGTCGGGACTAGCGGGAGGTACGAGCAGTACTTC
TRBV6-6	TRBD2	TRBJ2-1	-	CASSVPLAGDNEQFF	TGTGCCAGCAGTGTCCCTTTAGCGGGAGACAATGAGCAGTTCTTC
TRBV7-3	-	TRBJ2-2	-	CASSLSRGTGELFF	TGTGCCAGCAGCTTAAGTCGAGGAACCGGGGAGCTGTTTTTT
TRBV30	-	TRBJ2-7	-	CAWSRGMKYEQYF	TGTGCCTGGAGTAGGGGAATGAAATACGAGCAGTACTTC
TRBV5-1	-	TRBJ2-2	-	CASNGANTGELFF	TGCGCCAGCAACGGCGCGAACACCGGGGAGCTGTTTTTT
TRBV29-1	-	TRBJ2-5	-	CSVGRGETQYF	TGCAGCGTTGGTCGGGGCGAGACCCAGTACTTC
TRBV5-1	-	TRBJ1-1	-	CASSLGPANTEAFF	TGCGCCAGCAGCTTGGGACCGGCCAACACTGAAGCTTTCTTT
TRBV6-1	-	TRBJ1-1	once	CAAFQWVYTEAFF	TGTGCCGCCTTTCAGTGGGTTTACACTGAAGCTTTCTTT
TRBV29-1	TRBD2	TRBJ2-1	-	CSVLRTSGTEQFF	TGCAGCGTTCTCCGGACTAGCGGGACCGAGCAGTTCTTC
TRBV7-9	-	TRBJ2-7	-	CASSGSGAGQKYEQYF	TGTGCCAGCAGCGGCAGTGGGGCAGGGCAGAAATACGAGCAGTACTTC
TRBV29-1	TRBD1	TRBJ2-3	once	CSARSGTGGTDTQYF	TGCAGCGCTAGATCCGGGACAGGCGGCACAGATACGCAGTATTTT
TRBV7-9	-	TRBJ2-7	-	CASSLDYSYEQYF	TGTGCCAGCAGCTTAGATTACTCCTACGAGCAGTACTTC